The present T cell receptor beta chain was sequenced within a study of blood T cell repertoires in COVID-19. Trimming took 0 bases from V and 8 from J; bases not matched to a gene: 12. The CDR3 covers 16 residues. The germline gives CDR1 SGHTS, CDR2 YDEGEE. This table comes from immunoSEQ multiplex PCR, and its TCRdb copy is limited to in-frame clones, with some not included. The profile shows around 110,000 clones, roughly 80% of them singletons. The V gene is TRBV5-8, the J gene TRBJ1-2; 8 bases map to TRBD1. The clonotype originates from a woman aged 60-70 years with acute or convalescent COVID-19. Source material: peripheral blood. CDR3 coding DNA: TGTGCCAGCAGCTTGGCCGGGAGACAGGGGTTTGGAGGCTACACCTTC. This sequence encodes CASSLAGRQGFGGYTF.